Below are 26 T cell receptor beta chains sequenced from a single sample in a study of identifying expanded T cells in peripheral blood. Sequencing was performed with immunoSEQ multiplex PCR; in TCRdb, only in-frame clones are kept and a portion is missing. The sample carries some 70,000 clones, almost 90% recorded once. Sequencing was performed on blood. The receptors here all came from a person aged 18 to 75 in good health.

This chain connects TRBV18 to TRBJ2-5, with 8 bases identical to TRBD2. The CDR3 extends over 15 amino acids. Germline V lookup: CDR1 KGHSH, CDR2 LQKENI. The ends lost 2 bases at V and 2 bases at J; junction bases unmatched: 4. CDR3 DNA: TGTGCCAGCTCACCAAACGGGGGGGAACAAGAGACCCAGTACTTC. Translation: CASSPNGGEQETQYF.

The CDR3 DNA reads TGTGCCAGCAGCTCCTCGACTAGCGGGAGCTCCGCCAAAAACATTCAGTACTTC. Translated: CASSSSTSGSSAKNIQYF. This rearrangement joins TRBV5-4 to TRBJ2-4; 12 bases map to TRBD2. V lost 3 bases and J lost 1; bases outside the gene matches: 8. This CDR3 comprises 18 residues. From germline, CDR1 is SGHNT and CDR2 YYREEE (reference sequence).

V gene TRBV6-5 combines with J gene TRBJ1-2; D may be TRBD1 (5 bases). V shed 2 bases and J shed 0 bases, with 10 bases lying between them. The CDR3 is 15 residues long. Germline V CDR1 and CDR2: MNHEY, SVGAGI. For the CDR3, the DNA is TGTGCCAGCAGTTACCGGACACCGGCTAACTATGGCTACACCTTC. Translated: CASSYRTPANYGYTF.

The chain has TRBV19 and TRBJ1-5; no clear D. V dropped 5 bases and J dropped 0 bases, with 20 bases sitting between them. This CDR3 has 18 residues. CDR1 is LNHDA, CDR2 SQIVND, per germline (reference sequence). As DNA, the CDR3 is TGTGCCAGTAGTTCAATGGCCCCCGGAGTTTATAGCAATCAGCCCCAGCATTTT. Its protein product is CASSSMAPGVYSNQPQHF.

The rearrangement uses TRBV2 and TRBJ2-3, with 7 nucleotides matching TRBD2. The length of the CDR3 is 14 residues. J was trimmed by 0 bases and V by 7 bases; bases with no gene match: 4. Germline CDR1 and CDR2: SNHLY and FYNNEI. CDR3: CASTGRESTDTQYF. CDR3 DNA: TGTGCCAGCACTGGGCGGGAGAGCACAGATACGCAGTATTTT.

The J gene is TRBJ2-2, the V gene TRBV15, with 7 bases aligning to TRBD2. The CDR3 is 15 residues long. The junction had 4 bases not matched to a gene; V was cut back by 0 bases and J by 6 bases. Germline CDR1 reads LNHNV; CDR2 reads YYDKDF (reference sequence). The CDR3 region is CATSREGLSSGELFF. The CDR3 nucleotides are TGTGCCACCAGCAGAGAGGGACTATCCTCCGGGGAGCTGTTTTTT.

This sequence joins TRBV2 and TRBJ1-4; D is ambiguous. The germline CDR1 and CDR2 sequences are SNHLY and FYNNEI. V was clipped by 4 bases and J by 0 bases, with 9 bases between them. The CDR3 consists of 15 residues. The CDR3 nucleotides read TGTGCCAGCAGTGTGACGGACGCAACTAATGAAAAACTGTTTTTT. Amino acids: CASSVTDATNEKLFF.

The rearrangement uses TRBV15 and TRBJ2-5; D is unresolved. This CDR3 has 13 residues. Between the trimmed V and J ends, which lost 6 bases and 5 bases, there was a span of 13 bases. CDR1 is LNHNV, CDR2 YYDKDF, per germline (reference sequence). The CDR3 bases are TGTGCCACCAGTAGGTCGGGTCGGGAGACCCAGTACTTC. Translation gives CATSRSGRETQYF.

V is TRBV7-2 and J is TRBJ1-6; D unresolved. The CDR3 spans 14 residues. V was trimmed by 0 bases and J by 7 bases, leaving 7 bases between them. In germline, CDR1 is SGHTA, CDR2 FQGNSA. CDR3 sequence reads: CASSLARSNSPLHF. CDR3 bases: TGTGCCAGCAGCTTAGCCAGAAGCAATTCACCCCTCCACTTT. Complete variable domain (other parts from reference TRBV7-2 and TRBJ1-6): GAGVSQSPSNKVTEKGKDVELRCDPISGHTALYWYRQSLGQGLEFLIYFQGNSAPDKSGLPSDRFSAERTGGSVSTLTIQRTQQEDSAVYLCASSLARSNSPLHFGNGTRLTVT.

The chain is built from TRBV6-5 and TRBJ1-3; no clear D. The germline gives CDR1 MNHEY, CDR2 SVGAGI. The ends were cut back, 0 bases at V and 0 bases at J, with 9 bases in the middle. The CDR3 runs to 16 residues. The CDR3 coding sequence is TGTGCCAGCAGTTACTCGGCGTACCCCTCTGGAAACACCATATATTTT. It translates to CASSYSAYPSGNTIYF.

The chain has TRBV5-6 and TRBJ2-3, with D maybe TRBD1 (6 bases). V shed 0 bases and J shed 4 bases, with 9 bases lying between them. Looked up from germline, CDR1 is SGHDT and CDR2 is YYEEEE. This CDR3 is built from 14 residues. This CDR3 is CASSLAGDADTQYF. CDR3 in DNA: TGTGCCAGCAGCTTGGCAGGGGACGCAGATACGCAGTATTTT.

DNA of the CDR3: TGTGCCCTCGGACAGGAGATGGTATTTGACACTGAAGCTTTCTTT. It translates to CALGQEMVFDTEAFF. V gene TRBV30 combines with J gene TRBJ1-1; 7 nucleotides align to TRBD1. Germline trimming cut 8 bases from V and 3 bases from J; bases unmatched to any gene: 15. This CDR3 is built from 15 residues. The V gene's germline CDR1 is GTSNPN and CDR2 SVGIG (reference sequence).

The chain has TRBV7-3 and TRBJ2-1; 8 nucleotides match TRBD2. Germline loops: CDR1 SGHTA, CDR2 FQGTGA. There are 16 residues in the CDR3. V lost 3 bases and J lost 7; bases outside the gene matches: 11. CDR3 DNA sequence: TGTGCCAGCAGCTTGGTACCGGGAGGGCCGGGGAATGAGCAGTTCTTC. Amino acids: CASSLVPGGPGNEQFF.

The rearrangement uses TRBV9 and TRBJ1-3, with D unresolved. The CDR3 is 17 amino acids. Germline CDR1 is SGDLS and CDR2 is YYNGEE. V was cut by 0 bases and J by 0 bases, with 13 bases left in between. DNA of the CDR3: TGTGCCAGCAGCGTAGATCAGACCGACTACTCTGGAAACACCATATATTTT. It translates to CASSVDQTDYSGNTIYF.

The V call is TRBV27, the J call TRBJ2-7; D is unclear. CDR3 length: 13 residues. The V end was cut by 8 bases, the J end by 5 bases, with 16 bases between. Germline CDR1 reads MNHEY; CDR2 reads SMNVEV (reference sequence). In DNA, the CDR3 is TGTGCCAGCGGTATGTCTAGGTTCCACGAGCAGTACTTC. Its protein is CASGMSRFHEQYF.

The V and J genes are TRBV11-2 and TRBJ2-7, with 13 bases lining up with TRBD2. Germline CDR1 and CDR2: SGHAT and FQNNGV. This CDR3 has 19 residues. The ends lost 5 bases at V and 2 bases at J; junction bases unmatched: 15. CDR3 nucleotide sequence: TGTGCCAGCAGCCCTGGGACTAGCGGGAAAAACGGAATTCCCTACGAGCAGTACTTC. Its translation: CASSPGTSGKNGIPYEQYF.

CDR3: CATNSDRAFKGNTEAFF. DNA of the CDR3: TGTGCCACCAATTCGGACAGGGCCTTTAAGGGGAACACTGAAGCTTTCTTT. The chain recombines TRBV10-3 with TRBJ1-1; 8 bases are a match to TRBD1. This CDR3 contains 17 residues. Unmatched junction bases numbered 17, after V lost 10 bases and J lost 1 base. The germline CDR1 and CDR2 sequences are ENHRY and SYGVKD.

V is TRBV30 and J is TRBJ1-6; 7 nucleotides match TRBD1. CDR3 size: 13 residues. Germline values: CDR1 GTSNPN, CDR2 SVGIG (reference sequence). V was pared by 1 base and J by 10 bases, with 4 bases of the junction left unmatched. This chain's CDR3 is CAWSGQGKSPLHF. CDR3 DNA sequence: TGTGCCTGGAGTGGACAGGGAAAATCACCCCTCCACTTT. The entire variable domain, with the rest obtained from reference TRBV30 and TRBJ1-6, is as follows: SQTIHQWPATLVQPVGSPLSLECTVEGTSNPNLYWYRQAAGRGLQLLFYSVGIGQISSEVPQNLSASRPQDRQFILSSKKLLLSDSGFYLCAWSGQGKSPLHFGNGTRLTVT.

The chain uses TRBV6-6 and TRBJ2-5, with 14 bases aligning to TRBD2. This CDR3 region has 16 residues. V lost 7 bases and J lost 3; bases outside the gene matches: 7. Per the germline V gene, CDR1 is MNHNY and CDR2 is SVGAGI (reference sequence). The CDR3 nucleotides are TGTGCCAGCACCAGGACTAGCGGGGGGCCAGAAGAGACCCAGTACTTC. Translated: CASTRTSGGPEETQYF.

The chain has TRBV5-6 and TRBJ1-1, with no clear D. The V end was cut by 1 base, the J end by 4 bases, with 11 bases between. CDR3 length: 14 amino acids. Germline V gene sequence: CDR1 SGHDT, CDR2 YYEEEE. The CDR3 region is CASSLHLVGTEAFF. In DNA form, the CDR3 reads TGTGCCAGCAGCTTGCACCTGGTGGGCACTGAAGCTTTCTTT.

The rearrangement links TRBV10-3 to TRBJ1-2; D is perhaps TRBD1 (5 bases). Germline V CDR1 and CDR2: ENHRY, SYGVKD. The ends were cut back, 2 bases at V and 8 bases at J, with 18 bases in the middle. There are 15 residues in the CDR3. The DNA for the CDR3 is TGTGCCATCAGTGAGGAAGGGACCGGACCAGAGGGCTACACCTTC. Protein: CAISEEGTGPEGYTF.

The CDR3 DNA reads TGTGCCAGCAGGGTGGACAGTCGCTACGAGCAGTACTTC. Amino acid sequence: CASRVDSRYEQYF. The rearrangement links TRBV5-5 to TRBJ2-7, with a weak D call TRBD1 (6 bases). Looked up from germline, CDR1 is SGHKS and CDR2 is YYEKEE (reference sequence). V gave up 5 bases and J gave up 3 bases, with 12 bases separating them. The CDR3 loop spans 13 amino acids.

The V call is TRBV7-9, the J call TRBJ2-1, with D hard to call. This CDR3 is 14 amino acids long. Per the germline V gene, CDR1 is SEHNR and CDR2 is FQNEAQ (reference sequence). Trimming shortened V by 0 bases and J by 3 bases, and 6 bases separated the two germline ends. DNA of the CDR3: TGTGCCAGCAGCTTAGCGACCAACTACAATGAGCAGTTCTTC. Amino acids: CASSLATNYNEQFF.

The CDR3: CASSQNGGNTEAFF. The CDR3 DNA reads as TGTGCCAGCAGTCAAAACGGGGGAAACACTGAAGCTTTCTTT. The gene calls are TRBV28 and TRBJ1-1, with D maybe TRBD1 (5 bases). CDR3 length: 14 amino acids. Germline CDR1 MDHEN, CDR2 SYDVKM. V was shortened by 5 bases and J by 2 bases, with 12 bases between the two germline ends. The variable domain in full, completed from reference TRBV28 and TRBJ1-1, reads DVKVTQSSRYLVKRTGEKVFLECVQDMDHENMFWYRQDPGLGLRLIYFSYDVKMKEKGDIPEGYSVSREKKERFSLILESASTNQTSMYLCASSQNGGNTEAFFGQGTRLTVV.

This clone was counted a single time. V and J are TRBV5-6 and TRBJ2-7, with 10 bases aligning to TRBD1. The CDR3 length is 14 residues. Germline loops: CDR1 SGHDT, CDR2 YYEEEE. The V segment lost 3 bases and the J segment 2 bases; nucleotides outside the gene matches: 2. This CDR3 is CASSSGTGAYEQYF. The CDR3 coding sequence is TGTGCCAGCAGCTCCGGGACAGGGGCCTACGAGCAGTACTTC.

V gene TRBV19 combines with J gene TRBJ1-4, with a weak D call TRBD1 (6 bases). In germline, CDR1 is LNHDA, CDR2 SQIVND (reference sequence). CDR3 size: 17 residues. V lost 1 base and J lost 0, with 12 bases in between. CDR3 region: CASSIGQAFATNEKLFF. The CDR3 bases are TGTGCCAGTAGTATAGGACAGGCCTTTGCAACTAATGAAAAACTGTTTTTT.